The clone carrying this T cell receptor beta chain was seen once. The antigen remains undetermined. Primers for the PCR totalled 60 Vbeta and 13 Jbeta. Assay: immunoSEQ multiplex PCR; the TCRdb copy retains only in-frame clones and omits some. The top ten hold about 0.63% of the sample, which has some 200,000 clones, less than 85% seen once. This entry comes from a study of cytomegalovirus exposure and HLA in healthy donors. Findings of the study overall: A reported reduction in N-insertions relative to the approximately 690-donor mean was seen in an Asian-associated ancestry cluster in a later analysis.

Per the germline V gene, CDR1 is GTSNPN and CDR2 is SVGIG (reference sequence). V lost 3 bases and J 4 bases, leaving 10 bases between the germline ends. This CDR3 has 12 amino acids. This TCR was recovered from a man aged 18 to 35 in good health and CMV-seronegative. The sample comprised PBMCs. This sequence joins TRBV30 and TRBJ2-7, with D possibly being TRBD1 (5 bases). This CDR3 is CAWSRDAYEQYF. CDR3 DNA: TGTGCCTGGAGCAGGGATGCTTACGAGCAGTACTTC. Full variable domain (remainder filled in from reference TRBV30 and TRBJ2-7): SQTIHQWPATLVQPVGSPLSLECTVEGTSNPNLYWYRQAAGRGLQLLFYSVGIGQISSEVPQNLSASRPQDRQFILSSKKLLLSDSGFYLCAWSRDAYEQYFGPGTRLTVT.